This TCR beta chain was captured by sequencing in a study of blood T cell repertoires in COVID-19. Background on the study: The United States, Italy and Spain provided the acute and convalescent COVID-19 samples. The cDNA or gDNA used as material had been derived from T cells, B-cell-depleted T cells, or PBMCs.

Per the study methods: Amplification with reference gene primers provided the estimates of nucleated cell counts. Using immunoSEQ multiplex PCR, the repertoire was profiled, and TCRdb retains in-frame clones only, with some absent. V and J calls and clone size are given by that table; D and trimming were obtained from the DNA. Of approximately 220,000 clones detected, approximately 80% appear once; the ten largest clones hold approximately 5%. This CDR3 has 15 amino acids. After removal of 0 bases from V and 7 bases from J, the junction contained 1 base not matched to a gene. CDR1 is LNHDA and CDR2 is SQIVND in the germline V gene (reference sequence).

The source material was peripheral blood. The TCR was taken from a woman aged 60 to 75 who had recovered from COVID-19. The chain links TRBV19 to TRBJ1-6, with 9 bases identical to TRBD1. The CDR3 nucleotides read TGTGCCAGTAGTATAGAGGGACAGGGCAATTCACCCCTCCACTTT. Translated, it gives CASSIEGQGNSPLHF.